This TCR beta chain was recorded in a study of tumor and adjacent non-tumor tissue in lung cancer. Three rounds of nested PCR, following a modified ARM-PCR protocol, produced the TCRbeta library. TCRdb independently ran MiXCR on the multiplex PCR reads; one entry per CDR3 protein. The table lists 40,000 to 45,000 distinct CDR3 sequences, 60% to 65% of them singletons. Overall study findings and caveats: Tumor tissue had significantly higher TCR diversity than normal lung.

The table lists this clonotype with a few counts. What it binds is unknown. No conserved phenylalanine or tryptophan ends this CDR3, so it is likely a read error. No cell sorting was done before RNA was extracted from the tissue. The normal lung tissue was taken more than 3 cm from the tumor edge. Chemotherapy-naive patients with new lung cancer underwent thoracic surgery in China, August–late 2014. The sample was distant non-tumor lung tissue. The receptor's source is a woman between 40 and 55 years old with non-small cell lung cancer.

CDR3: CSAKRGADFTGELFL. In DNA form, the CDR3 reads TGCAGCGCGAAAAGGGGGGCGGATTTCACTGGGGAGCTGTTTCTT. J is TRBJ2-2 and V is TRBV29-1, with D perhaps being TRBD1 or TRBD2 (6 bases each). This CDR3 comprises 15 residues. Germline CDR1 SQVTM, CDR2 ANQGSEA. V was trimmed by 7 bases and J by 8 bases, leaving 23 bases between them.